This T cell receptor (beta chain) was documented in a study of cytotoxic CD8 clonotypes in ibrutinib-treated CLL. Looking at the study overall: Across the patients, about a dozen were relapsed/refractory, more than 14 treatment-naive and 17 to 18 IGHV unmutated. Investigators collected response samples after a median approximately twelve months of treatment, range 6 to 36. Findings of the study overall: Clonality rose at ibrutinib response, held steady in sustained remission, and fell toward baseline at progression.

This clone was counted at least ten times. Its antigen is still unknown. Clones were read by immunoSEQ multiplex PCR, and TCRdb kept only the in-frame ones, dropping some. This sample has some 200,000 clones; more than 65% occur once, and the top ten carry over 5.5%. The authors obtained around 2 micrograms of genomic DNA from cryopreserved PBMCs for TCR beta libraries. The sequencing used PBMCs, collected after 12 months of ibrutinib treatment. The TCR comes from a human donor with chronic lymphocytic leukemia.

For the CDR3, the DNA is TGCGCCAGCAGCTCACGCCGGGGGAGTAACACTGAAGCTTTCTTT. Protein product: CASSSRRGSNTEAFF. The V and J genes are TRBV5-1 and TRBJ1-1, with a possible D match to TRBD1 (5 bases). V lost 3 bases and J lost 2, with 14 bases in between. The CDR3 is made up of 15 amino acids. Germline V gene data show CDR1 as SGHRS and CDR2 as YFSETQ.